The present TCR beta chain was sequenced within a study of graft-versus-host responses after intestinal transplantation. Whole-study context: Recipients had transplants, and these were multivisceral, liver-intestinal, or isolated intestinal. Recipients were all induced with anti-thymocyte globulin, then given tacrolimus and steroids for roughly 3 years. Overall study results and limits: GvH clones appeared in recipient marrow, some first in ileum or blood.

Germline CDR1 and CDR2: MNHNS and SASEGT. The germline V and J ends were trimmed by 3 bases and 0 bases, with 15 bases remaining between them. This CDR3 has 17 residues. As for this clone: Its antigen is still unknown.

Generated by immunoSEQ multiplex PCR, the TCRdb table keeps only in-frame clones and is missing some. The data contain approximately 93,000 clones, less than 95% of them singletons. The sequence was obtained from a human donor who was the organ donor for an intestinal transplant. The chain uses TRBV6-1 and TRBJ1-5, with a possible D match to TRBD1 (5 bases). Sequenced material: unstimulated CD8+ T cells sorted from spleen or lymph node cells, taken before transplant. This chain's CDR3 is CASSESLRQHSNQPQHF. The CDR3 DNA reads TGTGCCAGCAGTGAGTCCCTTCGACAGCATAGCAATCAGCCCCAGCATTTT.